The next 19 T cell receptor beta chains were all read from a single sample in a study of control samples from healthy donors and cancer patients. Repertoires were generated with immunoSEQ multiplex PCR, while TCRdb's copy carries only in-frame clones and drops some. The sample holds 160,000 or so clones, roughly 94% seen once. Sequences were obtained from PBMCs. Receptor source: a man aged 55 to 70 with colorectal cancer.

The gene calls are TRBV6-6 and TRBJ1-1; 8 bases align to TRBD1. The trim removed 2 bases at V and 4 bases at J, leaving 9 bases unmatched. This CDR3 region has 16 residues. Germline CDR1 MNHNY, CDR2 SVGAGI (reference sequence). This CDR3 is CASSYPGGDGVTEAFF. Written as DNA, the CDR3 is TGTGCCAGCAGTTACCCAGGGGGCGACGGGGTCACTGAAGCTTTCTTT.

V and J are TRBV19 and TRBJ2-5; TRBD2 is a possible D gene (6 bases). The CDR3 is 15 amino acids. Deletions cut 1 base from V and 5 bases from J, with 14 bases between. Germline V gene data show CDR1 as LNHDA and CDR2 as SQIVND (reference sequence). The CDR3 loop is CASSIGAGPGETQYF. CDR3 nucleotide sequence: TGTGCCAGTAGTATAGGGGCGGGACCGGGGGAGACCCAGTACTTC.

This clone was seen once. V usage is TRBV19 and J usage is TRBJ2-7; D call uncertain. The CDR3 has 14 amino acids. V shed 6 bases and J shed 3 bases, with 15 bases lying between them. CDR1 LNHDA and CDR2 SQIVND come from the germline V gene (reference sequence). DNA of the CDR3: TGTGCCAGTAGCCCTTGGGGTGAGCTCTACGAGCAGTACTTC. It codes for CASSPWGELYEQYF.

The chain carries TRBV7-9 and TRBJ2-7; 7 bases are a match to TRBD1. This CDR3 region has 13 residues. Germline trimming cut 5 bases from V and 7 bases from J; bases unmatched to any gene: 8. Germline-derived CDR1 and CDR2 are SEHNR and FQNEAQ (reference sequence). The CDR3 DNA follows: TGTGCCAGCAGCATTCGGACAGGCGGAGAGCAGTACTTC. It yields the protein CASSIRTGGEQYF.

The chain carries TRBV19 and TRBJ2-3; a possible D gene is TRBD2 (6 bases). There are 15 residues in the CDR3. CDR1 and CDR2 (germline): LNHDA, SQIVND (reference sequence). Trimming removed 7 bases from V and 4 bases from J, with 18 bases in between. CDR3 in amino acids: CASNPRAGLADTQYF. Written as DNA, the CDR3 is TGTGCCAGTAATCCCCGCGCGGGGTTAGCAGATACGCAGTATTTT.

CDR3 sequence (DNA): TGTGCCAGCAGCCAAGTTTCCGACAGGGCGTTCGGAGATACGCAGTATTTT. It translates to CASSQVSDRAFGDTQYF. The chain links TRBV3-1 (or the pseudogene TRBV3-2) to TRBJ2-3, with 7 bases fitting TRBD1. There are 17 residues in the CDR3. Losses at the gene ends were 1 base for V and 5 bases for J; bases not matched to a gene: 12. Germline lookup yields CDR1 LGHDT and CDR2 YNNKEL (reference sequence).

J is TRBJ2-7 and V is TRBV11-3, with D perhaps TRBD1 or TRBD2 (7 bases each). The ends were cut back, 5 bases at V and 4 bases at J, with 18 bases in the middle. CDR1 is SGHNT and CDR2 is YENEEA in the germline V gene. There are 15 residues in the CDR3. CDR3 amino acids: CASSRRGQGGYEQYF. As DNA, the CDR3 is TGTGCCAGCAGCCGTCGAGGGCAGGGGGGGTACGAGCAGTACTTC.

V is TRBV18 and J is TRBJ1-4; 8 nucleotides agree with TRBD1. The V gene end was trimmed by 6 bases and the J gene end by 5 bases; junction bases not matched to a gene: 5. This CDR3 contains 14 residues. Germline CDR1 reads KGHSH; CDR2 reads LQKENI. The CDR3 DNA reads TGTGCCAGCTCCCTCAACAGGGGGAATGAAAAACTGTTTTTT. Translated: CASSLNRGNEKLFF.

CDR3 sequence (DNA): TGTGCCAGCAGCTTGTGGGGCCAGGGGGCGCCCCTTGGCTACACCTTC. Translated, it gives CASSLWGQGAPLGYTF. The chain recombines TRBV5-5 with TRBJ1-2; 8 bases match TRBD1. Germline-derived CDR1 and CDR2 are SGHKS and YYEKEE (reference sequence). The ends lost 1 base at V and 7 bases at J; junction bases unmatched: 12. CDR3 length equals 16 residues.

The chain employs TRBV5-1 and TRBJ2-5; TRBD2 matches 11 bases. The CDR3 is made up of 17 amino acids. Looked up from germline, CDR1 is SGHRS and CDR2 is YFSETQ. The junction had 8 bases not matched to a gene; V was cut back by 0 bases and J by 4 bases. The CDR3 nucleotides read TGCGCCAGCAGCTTGGTGCCGCTAGCGGGGGGCCGAGAGACCCAGTACTTC. This translates into CASSLVPLAGGRETQYF.

V usage is TRBV24-1 and J usage is TRBJ1-4, with unresolved D. The V and J ends lost 0 bases and 0 bases respectively, with 10 bases between them. This CDR3 region has 17 residues. The germline V gene has CDR1 KGHDR and CDR2 SFDVKD. The DNA for the CDR3 is TGTGCCACCAGTGATTTGTCAGCTTACTCAACTAATGAAAAACTGTTTTTT. Translation gives CATSDLSAYSTNEKLFF.

This clone appeared once. The V gene is TRBV6-5, the J gene TRBJ2-7; a weak D match, TRBD2 (6 bases). The CDR3 length is 12 residues. Trimming cost V 6 bases and J 3 bases, with 9 bases left between them. CDR1 is MNHEY, CDR2 SVGAGI, per germline. CDR3 protein: CASRKTSYEQYF. Written as DNA, the CDR3 is TGTGCCAGCAGGAAGACTAGCTACGAGCAGTACTTC.

This chain uses TRBV6-5 with TRBJ1-1, with D possibly matching TRBD1 (5 bases). The CDR3 runs 14 residues. Trimming cost V 6 bases and J 4 bases, with 15 bases left between them. Germline CDR1 reads MNHEY; CDR2 reads SVGAGI. The CDR3 nucleotides read TGTGCCAGCAGCTTCGGTCGGGGGAGCACTGAAGCTTTCTTT. Translated, it gives CASSFGRGSTEAFF.

The rearrangement joins TRBV5-8 to TRBJ1-2; maybe TRBD1 (6 bases). Between the trimmed V and J ends, which lost 0 bases and 4 bases, there was a span of 13 bases. Germline V gene data show CDR1 as SGHTS and CDR2 as YDEGEE. The CDR3 runs 15 residues. The CDR3 loop reads CASSLEAGRGYGYTF. The CDR3 DNA reads TGTGCCAGCAGCTTGGAGGCGGGCAGGGGCTATGGCTACACCTTC.

The chain couples TRBV18 to TRBJ1-4; possibly TRBD1 for D (6 bases). Germline V CDR1 and CDR2: KGHSH, LQKENI. The CDR3 extends over 15 amino acids. V shed 3 bases and J shed 5 bases, with 13 bases lying between them. The CDR3: CASSPLIQGNEKLFF. The CDR3 nucleotides read TGTGCCAGCTCACCTTTGATTCAGGGGAATGAAAAACTGTTTTTT.

This clone has more than one count but fewer than ten. The CDR3 DNA reads TGTGCCAGCAGTTTAGACAGGGTAGGCACTGAAGCTTTCTTT. Its translation is CASSLDRVGTEAFF. The genes are TRBV27 and TRBJ1-1; the match to TRBD1 covers 7 bases. Germline V gives CDR1 MNHEY, CDR2 SMNVEV (reference sequence). J lost 4 bases, V lost 2 bases, and 4 bases had no gene match. The length of the CDR3 is 14 residues.

The gene calls are TRBV4-3 and TRBJ1-4; D is possibly TRBD1 (6 bases). The CDR3 consists of 17 residues. Looked up from germline, CDR1 is LGHNA and CDR2 is YSLEER. Deletions cut 0 bases from V and 7 bases from J, with 18 bases between. For the CDR3, the DNA is TGCGCCAGCAGCCAAGATAAGGGCAGTCTCAGGGGTGAAAAACTGTTTTTT. Its protein is CASSQDKGSLRGEKLFF.

The chain employs TRBV9 and TRBJ1-3; unclear D gene. CDR1 is SGDLS and CDR2 is YYNGEE in the germline V gene. The V end was cut by 4 bases, the J end by 1 base, with 6 bases between. This CDR3 comprises 13 residues. DNA of the CDR3: TGTGCCAGCAGCCCCTCTTCTGGAAACACCATATATTTT. Residues: CASSPSSGNTIYF.

The CDR3 DNA reads TGTGCCAGCAGCCAGAGCACGGGCGAGCAGTACTTC. This gives the protein CASSQSTGEQYF. V is TRBV3-1 (or the pseudogene TRBV3-2) and J is TRBJ2-7; D is undetermined. The V and J ends lost 3 bases and 6 bases respectively, with 9 bases between them. From germline, CDR1 is LGHDT and CDR2 YNNKEL (reference sequence). This CDR3 comprises 12 residues.